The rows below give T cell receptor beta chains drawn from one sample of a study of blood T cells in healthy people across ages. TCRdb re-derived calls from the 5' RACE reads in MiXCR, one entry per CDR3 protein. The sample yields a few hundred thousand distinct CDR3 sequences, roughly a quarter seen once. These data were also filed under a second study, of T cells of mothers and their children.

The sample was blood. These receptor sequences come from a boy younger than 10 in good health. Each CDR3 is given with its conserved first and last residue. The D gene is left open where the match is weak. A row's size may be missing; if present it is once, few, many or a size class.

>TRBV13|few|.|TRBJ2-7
CASSLDPHEQYF
TGTGCCAGCAGCTTAGACCCCCACGAGCAGTACTTC
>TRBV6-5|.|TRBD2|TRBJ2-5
CASSLNLAAQETQYF
TGTGCCAGCAGTCTAAACCTAGCGGCACAAGAGACCCAGTACTTC
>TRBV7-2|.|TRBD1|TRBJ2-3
CASSARQGPHTQYF
TGTGCCAGCAGCGCGCGACAGGGGCCACATACGCAGTATTTT
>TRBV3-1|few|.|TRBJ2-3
CASSMGGSTDTQYF
TGTGCCAGCAGTATGGGGGGAAGCACAGATACGCAGTATTTT
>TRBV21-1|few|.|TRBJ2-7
CASSKAGGYSYEQYF
TGTGCCAGCAGCAAAGCAGGGGGTTACTCCTACGAGCAGTACTTC
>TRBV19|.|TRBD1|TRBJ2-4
CASSVGQGTKNIQYF
TGTGCCAGTAGTGTTGGACAGGGGACCAAAAACATTCAGTACTTC
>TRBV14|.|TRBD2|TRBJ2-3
CASSSGTSDTDTQYF
TGTGCCAGCAGCTCCGGGACTAGCGACACAGATACGCAGTATTTT
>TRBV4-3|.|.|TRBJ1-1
CASSQVLEINTEAFF
TGCGCCAGCAGCCAAGTGCTCGAGATCAACACTGAAGCTTTCTTT
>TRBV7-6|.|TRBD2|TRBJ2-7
CASSPGLAGATYEQYF
TGTGCCAGCAGCCCCGGACTAGCGGGAGCCACCTACGAGCAGTACTTC
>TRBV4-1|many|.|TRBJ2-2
CASSDLGTRNTGELFF
TGCGCCAGCAGCGACCTGGGAACGAGGAACACCGGGGAGCTGTTTTTT
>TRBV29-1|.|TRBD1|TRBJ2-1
CSVGTGNLGEQFF
TGCAGCGTTGGGACAGGGAACCTCGGTGAGCAGTTCTTC
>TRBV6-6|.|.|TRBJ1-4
CASSYRSDEKLFF
TGTGCCAGCAGTTACAGGAGTGATGAAAAACTGTTTTTT
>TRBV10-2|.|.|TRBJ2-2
CASTRLYGELFF
TGCGCCAGCACCAGGCTCTACGGGGAGCTGTTTTTT
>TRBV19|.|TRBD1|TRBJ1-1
CASARTGGIAEAFF
TGTGCCAGTGCGAGGACAGGGGGCATCGCTGAAGCTTTCTTT
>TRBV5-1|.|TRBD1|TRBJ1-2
CASSLTTGTNYGYTF
TGCGCCAGCAGCCTAACGACAGGGACGAACTATGGCTACACCTTC
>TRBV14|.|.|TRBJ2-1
CASSQVRGFYNEQFF
TGTGCCAGCAGCCAAGTACGTGGCTTCTACAATGAGCAGTTCTTC
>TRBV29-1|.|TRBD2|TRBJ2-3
CSIMTSGSTDTQYF
TGCAGCATTATGACTAGCGGAAGCACAGATACGCAGTATTTT
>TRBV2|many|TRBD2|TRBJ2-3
CASSENSGGSMDTQYF
TGTGCCAGCAGTGAAAATAGCGGGGGGTCTATGGATACGCAGTATTTT
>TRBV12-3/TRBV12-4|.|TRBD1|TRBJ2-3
CASSLGRTGRRTDTQYF
TGTGCCAGCAGTTTAGGTCGGACAGGGAGGAGGACAGATACGCAGTATTTT
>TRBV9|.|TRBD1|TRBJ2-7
CASSAMGQGYEQYF
TGTGCCAGCAGCGCTATGGGACAGGGGTACGAGCAGTACTTC
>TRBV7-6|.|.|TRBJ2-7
CASSNQESPFEQYF
TGTGCCAGCAGCAACCAGGAATCCCCGTTCGAGCAGTACTTC
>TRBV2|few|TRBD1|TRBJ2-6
CASQDRVGANVLTF
TGTGCCAGCCAGGACAGGGTAGGGGCCAACGTCCTGACTTTC
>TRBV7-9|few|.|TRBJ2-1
CASQGHPSYNEQFF
TGTGCCAGCCAGGGACATCCCTCCTACAATGAGCAGTTCTTC
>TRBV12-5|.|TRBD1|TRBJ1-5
CASGSGQAYSNQPQHF
TGTGCTAGTGGTTCCGGACAGGCTTATAGCAATCAGCCCCAGCATTTT
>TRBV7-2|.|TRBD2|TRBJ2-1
CASSLGGLTGVQFF
TGTGCCAGCAGCTTAGGGGGACTAACGGGAGTTCAGTTCTTC
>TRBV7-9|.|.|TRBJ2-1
CASSLGEQSYNEQFF
TGTGCCAGCAGCTTAGGGGAACAATCCTACAATGAGCAGTTCTTC
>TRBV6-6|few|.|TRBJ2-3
CASSYRGGSTDTQYF
TGTGCCAGCAGTTACAGGGGGGGATCGACAGATACGCAGTATTTT
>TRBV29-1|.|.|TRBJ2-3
CSAQGRWGDTDTQYF
TGCAGCGCCCAGGGCCGTTGGGGGGACACAGATACGCAGTATTTT
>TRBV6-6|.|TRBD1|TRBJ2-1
CASSRTGENEQFF
TGTGCCAGCAGCCGGACAGGCGAGAATGAGCAGTTCTTC
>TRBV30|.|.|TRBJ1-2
CAWSVQQGSYTF
TGTGCCTGGAGTGTACAACAGGGCAGCTACACCTTC
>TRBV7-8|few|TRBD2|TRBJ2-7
CASSPGDSGMGYEQYF
TGTGCCAGCAGCCCGGGCGACAGCGGGATGGGATACGAGCAGTACTTC
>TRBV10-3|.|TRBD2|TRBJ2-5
CAISESGDGGETQYF
TGTGCCATCAGTGAAAGCGGGGACGGGGGAGAGACCCAGTACTTC
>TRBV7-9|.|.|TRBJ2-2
CATRGNTGELFF
TGTGCCACCCGGGGGAACACCGGGGAGCTGTTTTTT
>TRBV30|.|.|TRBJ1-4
CAWSRAANEKLFF
TGTGCCTGGAGCAGGGCAGCTAATGAAAAACTGTTTTTT
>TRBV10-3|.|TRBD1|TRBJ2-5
CAIGQGAGETQYF
TGTGCCATCGGACAGGGGGCGGGAGAGACCCAGTACTTC
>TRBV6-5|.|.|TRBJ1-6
CVSKPRANLYSPLHF
TGTGTCAGCAAACCTCGGGCTAACCTGTATTCACCCCTCCACTTT
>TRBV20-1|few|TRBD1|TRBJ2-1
CSARVSSTGGQFF
TGCAGTGCTAGAGTATCGTCGACAGGGGGGCAGTTCTTC
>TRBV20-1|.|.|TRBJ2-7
CSASLSGLAFEQYF
TGCAGTGCTAGCCTTTCGGGACTGGCGTTTGAGCAGTACTTC
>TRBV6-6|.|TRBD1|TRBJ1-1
CASSYSQGVWTEAFF
TGTGCCAGCAGTTACTCACAGGGGGTTTGGACTGAAGCTTTCTTT
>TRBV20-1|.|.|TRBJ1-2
CSASSGTDGYTF
TGCAGTGCAAGCTCCGGGACGGATGGCTACACCTTC
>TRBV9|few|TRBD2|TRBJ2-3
CASSRGVATDTQYF
TGTGCCAGCTCCCGGGGGGTAGCTACAGATACGCAGTATTTT
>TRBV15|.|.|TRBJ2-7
CATSRGSTAGPYEQYF
TGTGCCACCAGTAGAGGATCAACGGCAGGTCCCTACGAGCAGTACTTC
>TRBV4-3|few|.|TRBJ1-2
CASSQDPGQDYGYTF
TGCGCCAGCAGCCAAGACCCAGGGCAGGACTATGGCTACACCTTC
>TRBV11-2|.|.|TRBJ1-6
CASRPWGRGDSPLHF
TGTGCCAGCAGACCCTGGGGCAGGGGTGATTCACCCCTCCACTTT
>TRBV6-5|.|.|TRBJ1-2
CASRPEGWLGYTF
TGTGCCAGCAGACCCGAGGGGTGGTTAGGCTACACCTTC
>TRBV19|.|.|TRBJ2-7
CASTSGSYEQYF
TGTGCCAGTACCTCGGGCTCCTACGAGCAGTACTTC
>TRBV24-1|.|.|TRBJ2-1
CATSEGDMSYDEQFF
TGTGCCACCAGTGAGGGGGACATGTCCTACGATGAGCAGTTCTTC
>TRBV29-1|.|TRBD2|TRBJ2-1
CSVKRSSGRAYNEQFF
TGCAGCGTCAAGCGTAGTAGCGGGAGGGCCTACAATGAGCAGTTCTTC
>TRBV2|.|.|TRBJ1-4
CASQFSKNEKLFF
TGTGCCAGTCAGTTTTCAAAAAATGAAAAACTGTTTTTT
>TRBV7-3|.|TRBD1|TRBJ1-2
CASSSGQGNYGYTF
TGTGCCAGCAGCTCGGGACAGGGAAACTATGGCTACACCTTC
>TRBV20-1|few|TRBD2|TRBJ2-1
CSAELLAGEGYEQFF
TGCAGTGCTGAACTACTAGCGGGGGAGGGCTATGAGCAGTTCTTC
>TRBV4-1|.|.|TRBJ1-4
CASRLRGSSFTTNEKLFF
TGCGCCAGCAGATTACGGGGCAGTTCGTTTACAACTAATGAAAAACTGTTTTTT
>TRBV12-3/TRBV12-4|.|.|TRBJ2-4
CASSLGGIAKNIQYF
TGTGCCAGCAGTTTAGGCGGTATAGCCAAAAACATTCAGTACTTC
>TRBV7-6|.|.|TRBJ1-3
CASSLGFGGSGNTIYF
TGTGCCAGCAGCTTAGGGTTCGGGGGCTCTGGAAACACCATATATTTT
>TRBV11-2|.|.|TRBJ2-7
CASSSAVGSYEQYF
TGTGCCAGCAGCTCGGCGGTGGGATCCTACGAGCAGTACTTC
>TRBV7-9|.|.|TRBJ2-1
CASSSGDYNEQFF
TGTGCCAGCAGCTCCGGGGACTACAATGAGCAGTTCTTC
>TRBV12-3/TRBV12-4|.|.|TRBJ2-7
CASSPGASGVGEQYF
TGTGCCAGCAGCCCGGGGGCTAGCGGTGTTGGAGAGCAGTACTTC
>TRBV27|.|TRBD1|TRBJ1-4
CASSLTGMNEKLFF
TGTGCCAGCAGTTTGACAGGGATGAATGAAAAACTGTTTTTT
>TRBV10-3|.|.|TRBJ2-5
CAAAPREQETQYF
TGTGCCGCCGCTCCGCGGGAACAAGAGACCCAGTACTTC
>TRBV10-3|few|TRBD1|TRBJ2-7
CAIKRQGVSYEQYF
TGTGCCATCAAGAGACAGGGGGTCTCCTACGAGCAGTACTTC